Presented here are 10 T cell receptor beta chains from one specimen sequenced in a study of blood T cell repertoires in COVID-19. Data came from immunoSEQ multiplex PCR; TCRdb stores just in-frame clones and leaves some out. The data hold 150,000 to 200,000 clones, with about 84% observed a single time. The sequencing sample was made of PBMCs or T cells enriched from blood (not recorded which). The receptor source for this set is a man in his fifties or sixties who had recovered from COVID-19.

This clone was picked up a small number of times. The rearrangement joins TRBV29-1 to TRBJ1-2; a weak D match, TRBD1 (6 bases). Germline CDR1 is SQVTM and CDR2 is ANQGSEA. The CDR3 has 14 amino acids. Trimming left V 7 bases short and J 8 bases short, with 23 bases between. This CDR3 reads CSARSTGSGMGYTF. The CDR3 nucleotides are TGCAGCGCCCGGAGTACAGGGAGTGGTATGGGCTACACCTTC.

This sequence joins TRBV7-9 and TRBJ2-1; 10 bases are shared with TRBD1. The CDR3 totals 15 residues. Germline trimming cut 2 bases from V and 3 bases from J; bases unmatched to any gene: 1. Germline V gene lookup returns CDR1 SEHNR and CDR2 FQNEAQ (reference sequence). CDR3 region: CASSLRTGGYNEQFF. In nucleotides, the CDR3 is TGTGCCAGCAGCTTACGGACAGGGGGCTACAATGAGCAGTTCTTC.

This CDR3 is CASSLGRSSYNSPLHF. Written as DNA, the CDR3 is TGTGCCAGCAGCTTGGGACGGAGCTCCTATAATTCACCCCTCCACTTT. The genes are TRBV5-4 and TRBJ1-6; D remains unclear. CDR3 size: 16 residues. Between the trimmed V and J ends, which lost 0 bases and 0 bases, there was a span of 7 bases. Germline lookup yields CDR1 SGHNT and CDR2 YYREEE (reference sequence).

The CDR3 loop is CSVEGEAGKGMNTEAFF. In DNA form, the CDR3 reads TGCAGCGTTGAAGGGGAGGCAGGGAAGGGGATGAACACTGAAGCTTTCTTT. This chain joins TRBV29-1 and TRBJ1-1; a possible D gene is TRBD1 (5 bases). The V gene's germline CDR1 is SQVTM and CDR2 ANQGSEA. The ends were cut back, 1 base at V and 0 bases at J, with 18 bases in the middle. CDR3 size: 17 residues.

V is TRBV7-9 and J is TRBJ2-7; D remains unclear. Trimming took 1 base from V and 6 from J, leaving 4 bases between them. Germline V CDR1 and CDR2: SEHNR, FQNEAQ (reference sequence). The CDR3 length is 11 residues. This CDR3 is CASSLVAEQYF. The CDR3 DNA follows: TGTGCCAGCAGCTTAGTGGCCGAGCAGTACTTC.

This clone was recorded once. The rearrangement uses TRBV12-5 and TRBJ2-1, with 9 positions matching TRBD1. The CDR3 covers 15 residues. V lost 1 base and J lost 6; bases outside the gene matches: 4. Germline V gives CDR1 LGHNT, CDR2 FRNRAP. In DNA, the CDR3 is TGTGCTAGTGGTTTGGCCCCGACAGGGGGCAATGAGCAGTTCTTC. It yields the protein CASGLAPTGGNEQFF.

The V gene is TRBV18, the J gene TRBJ2-1, with D possibly TRBD1 on 5 matching bases. The ends were cut back, 6 bases at V and 0 bases at J, with 9 bases in the middle. The CDR3 has 14 amino acids. Germline V gene lookup returns CDR1 KGHSH and CDR2 LQKENI. The CDR3 loop reads CASSGQGSYNEQFF. DNA of the CDR3: TGTGCCAGCTCGGGTCAGGGCTCCTACAATGAGCAGTTCTTC.

The chain links TRBV19 to TRBJ2-3; TRBD2 aligns across 11 bases. Germline trimming cut 10 bases from V and 3 bases from J; bases unmatched to any gene: 12. This CDR3 comprises 16 residues. Germline V gene sequence: CDR1 LNHDA, CDR2 SQIVND (reference sequence). The CDR3 spells CATRTASGGFTDTQYF. DNA for the CDR3: TGTGCCACCCGGACGGCTAGCGGGGGGTTTACAGATACGCAGTATTTT.

The chain links TRBV27 to TRBJ2-7, with TRBD2 matching 13 bases. V lost 6 bases, J lost 6 bases, and 8 bases stayed unmatched. There are 15 residues in the CDR3. In germline, CDR1 is MNHEY, CDR2 SMNVEV (reference sequence). The CDR3 DNA sequence: TGTGCCAGCAGCCTGCTAGGACTAGCGGGGGTCGAGCAGTACTTC. This gives the protein CASSLLGLAGVEQYF.

J is TRBJ2-5 and V is TRBV29-1; 10 bases are shared with TRBD2. This CDR3 has 13 amino acids. Germline CDR1 and CDR2: SQVTM and ANQGSEA. V lost 6 bases, J lost 7 bases, and 8 bases stayed unmatched. The CDR3 loop reads CSVVAGGRGTQYF. As DNA, the CDR3 is TGCAGCGTCGTAGCGGGGGGCCGTGGGACCCAGTACTTC.